Below are 15 T cell receptor beta chains sequenced from a single sample in a study of blood T cell repertoires in COVID-19. The repertoire was sequenced with immunoSEQ multiplex PCR; TCRdb's copy has only in-frame clones and lacks some. The profile covers fewer than 300,000 clones, with roughly 91% appearing a single time and about 2.3% taken by the ten largest. The sample comprised PBMCs or T cells enriched from blood (not recorded which). These receptors came from a woman in her forties with acute COVID-19.

The rearrangement links TRBV29-1 to TRBJ2-1; 10 nucleotides match TRBD2. The CDR3 length is 14 residues. V was pared by 2 bases and J by 5 bases, with 3 bases of the junction left unmatched. The germline V gene encodes CDR1 SQVTM and CDR2 ANQGSEA. The CDR3 here is CSVEPSGGNNEQFF. CDR3 bases: TGCAGCGTTGAACCTAGCGGGGGTAACAATGAGCAGTTCTTC.

V usage is TRBV4-2 and J usage is TRBJ2-1; TRBD2 aligns across 9 bases. J gave up 1 base and V 0 bases, and 4 bases lay outside the gene matches. This CDR3 region has 17 residues. CDR1 and CDR2 (germline): LGHNA, YNFKEQ. CDR3 sequence (DNA): TGTGCCAGCAGCCAAGATGCTAGCGGGATTTCCTACAATGAGCAGTTCTTC. Translation: CASSQDASGISYNEQFF.

The chain is built from TRBV12-2 and TRBJ2-1; the table's D call TRBD2 went unverified against the DNA. TRBV12-2 is a pseudogene. CDR3 length equals 19 residues. DNA for the CDR3: TGTGCAAGTCGCCACAGGACTAGCGGGAGTGTAATAAGCTACAATGAGCAGTTCTTC. Protein product: CASRHRTSGSVISYNEQFF.

In this sample, this clone turned up once. The rearrangement uses TRBV19 and TRBJ1-1; D is uncertain. V dropped 3 bases and J dropped 4 bases, with 9 bases sitting between them. The germline V gene has CDR1 LNHDA and CDR2 SQIVND (reference sequence). The CDR3 has 13 residues. The CDR3 DNA follows: TGTGCCAGTAGTATCCCCCAGGTCACTGAAGCTTTCTTT. Translated, it gives CASSIPQVTEAFF.

The V gene is TRBV12-5, the J gene TRBJ2-5, with D maybe TRBD2 (5 bases). The CDR3 extends over 17 amino acids. CDR1 and CDR2 from the germline V gene are LGHNT and FRNRAP. The germline V and J ends were trimmed by 2 bases and 5 bases, with 21 bases remaining between them. CDR3 coding DNA: TGTGCTAGTGGTTTGCCACCCGGCCGGTCGGGGTCGGAGACCCAGTACTTC. This translates into CASGLPPGRSGSETQYF.

The chain joins TRBV3-1 (or the pseudogene TRBV3-2) to TRBJ2-3, with 7 bases fitting TRBD2. The trim removed 1 base at V and 5 bases at J, leaving 6 bases unmatched. This CDR3 region has 15 residues. The germline CDR1 and CDR2 sequences are LGHDT and YNNKEL (reference sequence). The DNA of the CDR3 is TGTGCCAGCAGCCAAGGGGGATTAGCGGGAGATACGCAGTATTTT. Its protein is CASSQGGLAGDTQYF.

J is TRBJ2-5 and V is TRBV3-1 (or the pseudogene TRBV3-2), with 9 bases identical to TRBD1. Germline CDR1 reads LGHDT; CDR2 reads YNNKEL (reference sequence). Trimming cost V 10 bases and J 4 bases; bases outside gene matches: 7. This CDR3 region has 13 residues. DNA for the CDR3: TGTGCCATTGGGACAGGGCGGGGAGAGACCCAGTACTTC. It codes for CAIGTGRGETQYF.

This clone appeared once. This chain uses TRBV10-3 with TRBJ2-3; 8 nucleotides line up with TRBD2. The CDR3 covers 13 residues. Germline V CDR1 and CDR2: ENHRY, SYGVKD. Trimming removed 6 bases from V and 3 bases from J; junction bases left unmatched: 2. CDR3 sequence reads: CAIRGLDTDTQYF. DNA for the CDR3: TGTGCCATCAGGGGACTAGATACAGATACGCAGTATTTT.

The CDR3 nucleotides read TGCGCCAGCAGCTTGGGGGAGGCAGGGTTCGAGCAGTTCTTC. Translated: CASSLGEAGFEQFF. The chain is built from TRBV5-1 and TRBJ2-1; D perhaps matches TRBD2 (6 bases). The ends were cut back, 0 bases at V and 10 bases at J, with 14 bases in the middle. Germline V gene lookup returns CDR1 SGHRS and CDR2 YFSETQ. The CDR3 extends over 14 amino acids. Variable domain in full (rest from reference TRBV5-1 and TRBJ2-1): KAGVTQTPRYLIKTRGQQVTLSCSPISGHRSVSWYQQTPGQGLQFLFEYFSETQRNKGNFPGRFSGRQFSNSRSEMNVSTLELGDSALYLCASSLGEAGFEQFFGPGTRLTVL.

V usage is TRBV2 and J usage is TRBJ2-7; TRBD2 matches 10 bases. The germline V gene encodes CDR1 SNHLY and CDR2 FYNNEI. After removal of 5 bases from V and 4 bases from J, the junction contained 20 bases not matched to a gene. CDR3 length: 19 amino acids. The DNA of the CDR3 is TGTGCCAGCAGTCCTTACGCCCCCATCCTAGCGGGAGTTCGATACGAGCAGTACTTC. As protein: CASSPYAPILAGVRYEQYF.

The chain's CDR3 is CASSSLAGGRGTGELFF. The DNA for the CDR3 is TGTGCCAGCAGTTCACTAGCGGGAGGTAGGGGAACCGGGGAGCTGTTTTTT. The chain couples TRBV28 to TRBJ2-2; 12 bases map to TRBD2. Trimming removed 4 bases from V and 5 bases from J; junction bases left unmatched: 8. The CDR3 is made up of 17 amino acids. CDR1 is MDHEN and CDR2 is SYDVKM in the germline V gene.

This rearrangement joins TRBV3-1 (or the pseudogene TRBV3-2) to TRBJ1-3; a weak D match, TRBD1 (5 bases). The CDR3 runs to 16 residues. With 0 bases removed from V and 0 bases from J, the gap between germline ends came to 9 bases. Germline lookup yields CDR1 LGHDT and CDR2 YNNKEL (reference sequence). The CDR3 here is CASSQETGSSGNTIYF. The CDR3 DNA reads as TGTGCCAGCAGCCAAGAAACAGGAAGCTCTGGAAACACCATATATTTT.

This chain uses TRBV7-2 with TRBJ2-1, with a possible D match to TRBD2 (5 bases). With 5 bases removed from V and 7 bases from J, the gap between germline ends came to 9 bases. The CDR3 has 12 residues. Germline V lookup: CDR1 SGHTA, CDR2 FQGNSA. CDR3 sequence reads: CASSITRNEQFF. The CDR3 DNA follows: TGTGCCAGCAGCATTACTAGGAATGAGCAGTTCTTC.

The rearrangement joins TRBV19 to TRBJ1-1; TRBD1 aligns across 8 bases. Germline loops: CDR1 LNHDA, CDR2 SQIVND (reference sequence). Trimming removed 3 bases from V and 1 base from J; junction bases left unmatched: 7. The CDR3 has 16 residues. CDR3 in DNA: TGTGCCAGTAGTATTCGGACAGGGATGGGGAACACTGAAGCTTTCTTT. The encoded protein is CASSIRTGMGNTEAFF.

The rearrangement links TRBV27 to TRBJ2-3; 8 bases match TRBD1. This CDR3 has 14 amino acids. Germline V CDR1 and CDR2: MNHEY, SMNVEV (reference sequence). With 6 bases clipped from V and 0 bases from J, the junction kept 2 bases outside the gene matches. DNA of the CDR3: TGTGCCAGCAGAAGACAGGGGAGCACAGATACGCAGTATTTT. It specifies CASRRQGSTDTQYF.